This T cell receptor (beta chain) was observed in a study of T cells in Graves' hyperthyroidism and ophthalmopathy (dated by TCRdb to the late 2010s). About the study as a whole: Peripheral blood samples were taken at the time of initial diagnosis, prior to any treatment. According to the paper, TCR Vbeta CDR3 sequencing was carried out on some 130 peripheral blood samples, which came from fewer than 50 ophthalmopathy, approximately 78 hyperthyroidism and about 17 progressor patients. Prospective prediction of ophthalmopathy was tested in an independent validation cohort consisting of roughly 19 hyperthyroidism patients and more than 15 patients who later progressed to ophthalmopathy. The roughly 91 discovery patients were randomly split 7:3 into training and test sets. After sampling, hyperthyroidism patients received methimazole starting at 30 mg daily, and ophthalmopathy patients received high-dose intravenous methylprednisolone. The study also compared thyroid tissue and blood T-cell repertoires from roughly six Graves' hyperthyroidism patients. To identify distinguishing TCR V-J signatures, a discovery cohort of around 100 patients was used, comprising some 43 with Graves' ophthalmopathy and around 60 with stable Graves' hyperthyroidism.

From the germline V gene, CDR1 is KGHDR and CDR2 is SFDVKD. The CDR3 runs 17 residues from the cysteine to the phenylalanine. The entry retains the CDR3 DNA only, 51 bases that are in frame from base 1. Notes on this clonotype: What this receptor recognizes is not known. At one end the junction does not follow the germline gene, possibly because of a read error.

Overall study outcomes, separate from this receptor: During validation, the model predicted progression to ophthalmopathy a median of around 6 months ahead of onset, with approximately 71% sensitivity and about 72% specificity. Sample size was not statistically predetermined, and blinding of investigators to group allocation was not performed. In cross-validation, a model built on a 13 V-J signature told ophthalmopathy apart from stable hyperthyroidism with approximately 90% sensitivity and around 84% specificity, and in testing the same model reached 80%/75%. Most expanded thyroid clonotypes (frequency above 0.001) were also found in blood, which suggests that blood repertoires may mirror thyroid immune responses.

In the ophthalmopathy patients, disease was moderately to severely active, with a Clinical Activity Score of 3 or more, a NOSPECS grade of 4 or more, and a duration of less than 3 months. Exclusion was applied to patients with uncontrolled infections, other autoimmune diseases, pregnancy or lactation. Diagnoses relied on clinical symptoms, serum thyroxine and TRAb, thyroid ultrasound and orbital computed tomography. PBMCs were isolated from approximately 10 ml of fresh peripheral blood by Ficoll-Paque density gradient centrifugation. Total RNA was extracted with Trizol reagent, and quality was checked on an Agilent 2100 Bioanalyzer. Amplification of TCR beta CDR3 regions was carried out from RNA transcripts. The first round of RT-PCR for the TCR CDR3 was performed with the HTBI primer set and the Qiagen OneStep RT-PCR kit. A second multiplex PCR round built the libraries, followed by size selection and purification. Libraries were sequenced paired-end with 100 bp reads on an Illumina HiSeq2000. On the study's bioinformatics: SOAPnuke was used to process the raw data, removing reads that contained adapters or uncalled bases, had a mean Phred below 15, or lacked an exact match to the constant primer or identifier. COPE v1.2.5 was used to merge the high-quality paired reads, and each unique nucleotide sequence was defined as a clonotype. MiTCR v1.1 was used to align clonotypes to the IMGT TRBV, TRBD and TRBJ reference segments. Analysis was restricted to V-J combinations with a frequency above 0.0001, which covered 99.2% of repertoires. The TCS score was defined as F50 (clonal expansion) divided by E x V (chaos), with BLOSUM62-based TCRdist calculated between CDR3 peptides within each V-J. Welch's t-statistics and random forest reduced 500 to 550 V-J features to under 15, which were used in a naive Bayes classifier (R e1071). TCRdb itself trimmed the public reads at Q25 with fastp, ran MiXCR and retained productive beta chains. Each CDR3 protein appears once, grouped with its most common genes and DNA. TCRdb, not the authors, supplied the V and J calls. The table for this sample lists about 350,000 distinct CDR3 sequences; about an eighth of them were counted only once. The ten biggest clones cover 34% of the sample.

The chain couples TRBV24-1 to TRBJ2-3; the junction holds 13 bases that match TRBD2. The source material was blood. The source is a woman between 40 and 50 years old with Graves' ophthalmopathy. CDR3 reads: CATGEPGLAGSTDTQYF. The sequence in DNA is TGTGCCACCGGTGAACCGGGACTAGCGGGGAGCACAGATACGCAGTATTTT.